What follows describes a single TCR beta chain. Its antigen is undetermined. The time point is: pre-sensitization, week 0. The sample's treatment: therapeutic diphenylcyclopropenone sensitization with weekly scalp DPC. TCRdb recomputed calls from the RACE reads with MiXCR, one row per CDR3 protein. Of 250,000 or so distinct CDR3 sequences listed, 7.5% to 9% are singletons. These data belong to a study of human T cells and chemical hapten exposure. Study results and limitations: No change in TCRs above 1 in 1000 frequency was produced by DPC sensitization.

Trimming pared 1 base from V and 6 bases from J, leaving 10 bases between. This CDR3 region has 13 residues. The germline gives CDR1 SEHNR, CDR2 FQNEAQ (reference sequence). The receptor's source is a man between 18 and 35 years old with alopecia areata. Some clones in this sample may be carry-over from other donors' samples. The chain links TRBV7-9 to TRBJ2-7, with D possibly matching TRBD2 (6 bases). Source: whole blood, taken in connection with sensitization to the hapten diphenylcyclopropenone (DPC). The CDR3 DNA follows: TGTGCCAGCAGCTTAGTGCAGGGAGGCGAGCAGTACGTC. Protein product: CASSLVQGGEQYV.